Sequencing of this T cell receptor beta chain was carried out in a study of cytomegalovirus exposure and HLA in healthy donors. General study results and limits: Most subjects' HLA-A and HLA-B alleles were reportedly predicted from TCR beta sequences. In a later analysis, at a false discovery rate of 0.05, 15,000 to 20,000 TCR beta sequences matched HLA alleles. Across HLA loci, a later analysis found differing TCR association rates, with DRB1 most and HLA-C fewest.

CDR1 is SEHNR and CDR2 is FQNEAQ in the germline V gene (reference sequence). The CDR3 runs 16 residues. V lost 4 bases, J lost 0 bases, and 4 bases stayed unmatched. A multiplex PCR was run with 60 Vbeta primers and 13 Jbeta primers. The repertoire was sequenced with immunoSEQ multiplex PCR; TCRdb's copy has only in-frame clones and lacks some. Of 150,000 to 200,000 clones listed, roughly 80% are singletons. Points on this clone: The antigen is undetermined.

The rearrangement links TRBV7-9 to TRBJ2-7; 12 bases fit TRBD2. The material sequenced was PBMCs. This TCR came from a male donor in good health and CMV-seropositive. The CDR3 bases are TGTGCCAGCAGCTCTCCGACTAGCGGGAGCTCCTACGAGCAGTACTTC. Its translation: CASSSPTSGSSYEQYF.